The 17 T cell receptor beta chains in this list originate from one sample, sequenced in a study of shared clonotypes between healthy human individuals. Measured with immunoSEQ multiplex PCR; TCRdb has only the in-frame clones, and not every one. The data show under 2,500,000 clones, approximately 96% seen once. Source material: naive CD4+ T cells sorted from blood. Subset indicated: CD45RA+ positively selected. These TCRs come from a man between 18 and 35 years old in good health.

The chain links TRBV28 to TRBJ2-7, with 9 bases aligning to TRBD1. CDR1 MDHEN and CDR2 SYDVKM come from the germline V gene. There are 15 residues in the CDR3. The junction had 11 bases not matched to a gene; V was cut back by 7 bases and J by 4 bases. As DNA, the CDR3 is TGTGCCAGCACTCCAGCCGGGACAGGGCGGTACGAGCAGTACTTC. It specifies CASTPAGTGRYEQYF.

This chain uses TRBV7-2 with TRBJ1-1; the D gene is possibly TRBD1 (5 bases). Germline CDR1 reads SGHTA; CDR2 reads FQGNSA. V was cut by 3 bases and J by 5 bases, with 16 bases left in between. CDR3 length: 15 amino acids. The CDR3 DNA sequence: TGTGCCAGCAGCTTTGGGGGGTCCAAGGGGACTGAAGCTTTCTTT. As protein: CASSFGGSKGTEAFF.

The rearrangement joins TRBV5-1 to TRBJ1-2; D is possibly TRBD1 (5 bases). Germline V lookup: CDR1 SGHRS, CDR2 YFSETQ. Trimming cost V 1 base and J 4 bases, with 17 bases left between them. The CDR3 length is 16 residues. DNA of the CDR3: TGCGCCAGCAGCTTGATTCCGGGAGGGGCCAGCTATGGCTACACCTTC. This codes for CASSLIPGGASYGYTF.

This chain links TRBV5-1 with TRBJ2-1; TRBD2 might be the D (6 bases). This CDR3 has 15 amino acids. Germline V gene sequence: CDR1 SGHRS, CDR2 YFSETQ. Trimming left V 2 bases short and J 2 bases short, with 11 bases between. CDR3 region: CASSFNGGTYNEQFF. In DNA form, the CDR3 reads TGCGCCAGCAGCTTTAACGGGGGTACCTACAATGAGCAGTTCTTC. The full variable domain, its missing parts supplied by reference TRBV5-1 and TRBJ2-1, is KAGVTQTPRYLIKTRGQQVTLSCSPISGHRSVSWYQQTPGQGLQFLFEYFSETQRNKGNFPGRFSGRQFSNSRSEMNVSTLELGDSALYLCASSFNGGTYNEQFFGPGTRLTVL.

The J gene is TRBJ2-7, the V gene TRBV10-3; D gene ambiguous. The CDR3 length is 11 residues. Trimming left V 4 bases short and J 7 bases short, with 8 bases between. In germline, CDR1 is ENHRY, CDR2 SYGVKD. In DNA, the CDR3 is TGTGCCATCAGTGGGCAAAGGGAGCAGTACTTC. This sequence encodes CAISGQREQYF.

This clone appeared a few times. The V gene is TRBV25-1, the J gene TRBJ1-4; weak D call: TRBD1 (6 bases). This CDR3 spans 15 amino acids. The V and J ends lost 6 bases and 4 bases respectively, with 15 bases between them. Germline V gives CDR1 MGHDK, CDR2 SYGVNS. The CDR3 is CASRETGMNNEKLFF. DNA of the CDR3: TGTGCCAGCAGGGAAACAGGGATGAATAATGAAAAACTGTTTTTT.

The rearrangement links TRBV5-1 to TRBJ2-5, with D tentatively TRBD2 (5 bases). This CDR3 has 13 residues. Trimming cost V 5 bases and J 0 bases, with 8 bases left between them. Germline loops: CDR1 SGHRS, CDR2 YFSETQ. The CDR3 sequence is CASSPGNQETQYF. The CDR3 nucleotides are TGCGCCAGCAGTCCGGGGAACCAAGAGACCCAGTACTTC.

CDR3 residues: CASGLDQRVTQYF. DNA of the CDR3: TGTGCTAGTGGTTTGGACCAGCGGGTCACGCAGTATTTT. The rearrangement joins TRBV12-5 to TRBJ2-3, with D maybe TRBD2 (6 bases). Per the germline V gene, CDR1 is LGHNT and CDR2 is FRNRAP. Trimming took 1 base from V and 9 from J, leaving 11 bases between them. This CDR3 spans 13 amino acids.

The chain carries TRBV5-1 and TRBJ2-3; no definite D call. V dropped 7 bases and J dropped 1 base, with 13 bases sitting between them. This CDR3 spans 14 amino acids. The germline gives CDR1 SGHRS, CDR2 YFSETQ. As DNA, the CDR3 is TGCGCCAGCGGTACTGGGCCTGGCACAGATACGCAGTATTTT. Protein: CASGTGPGTDTQYF.

The chain joins TRBV9 to TRBJ1-2; D gene uncertain. The CDR3 spans 13 residues. Germline CDR1 is SGDLS and CDR2 is YYNGEE. Trimming took off 4 bases at V and 5 bases at J, with 12 bases between the two ends. The CDR3 region is CASSSGSPYGYTF. In nucleotides, the CDR3 is TGTGCCAGCAGCTCCGGATCACCTTATGGCTACACCTTC.

This clone has more than one count but fewer than ten. The chain combines TRBV9 with TRBJ2-7; D uncertain. The V gene lost 0 bases and the J gene lost 0 bases, with 7 bases spanning the gap. Germline CDR1 is SGDLS and CDR2 is YYNGEE. CDR3 length: 14 amino acids. This CDR3 reads CASSVAVPSYEQYF. The CDR3 bases are TGTGCCAGCAGCGTAGCGGTCCCCTCCTACGAGCAGTACTTC.

The V call is TRBV13, the J call TRBJ2-7; a weak D match, TRBD2 (7 bases). The germline V gene has CDR1 PRHDT and CDR2 FYEKMQ (reference sequence). Deletions cut 1 base from V and 1 base from J, with 14 bases between. The length of the CDR3 is 16 residues. In nucleotides, the CDR3 is TGTGCCAGCAGCTTAGTTACGGGGGGCGGATCCTACGAGCAGTACTTC. Its protein product is CASSLVTGGGSYEQYF.

This clone was found once. The CDR3 nucleotides read TGTGCCAGCAGTGACCAAGAAGTCCTAGCGGGAGTGTCCCACGAGCAGTACTTC. This sequence encodes CASSDQEVLAGVSHEQYF. This chain links TRBV6-1 with TRBJ2-7; TRBD2 agrees at 10 bases. Germline CDR1 and CDR2: MNHNS and SASEGT. The V gene end was trimmed by 3 bases and the J gene end by 5 bases; junction bases not matched to a gene: 16. CDR3 length equals 18 residues.

The genes are TRBV30 and TRBJ2-2; no clear D gene. The CDR3 extends over 15 amino acids. Germline lookup yields CDR1 GTSNPN and CDR2 SVGIG (reference sequence). V was pared by 2 bases and J by 2 bases, with 12 bases between. CDR3 protein: CAWSRTFSNTGELFF. DNA for the CDR3: TGTGCCTGGAGTAGGACCTTCTCTAACACCGGGGAGCTGTTTTTT. Based on the CDR3 plus reference TRBV30 and TRBJ2-2, the full variable domain is SQTIHQWPATLVQPVGSPLSLECTVEGTSNPNLYWYRQAAGRGLQLLFYSVGIGQISSEVPQNLSASRPQDRQFILSSKKLLLSDSGFYLCAWSRTFSNTGELFFGEGSRLTVL.

V usage is TRBV29-1 and J usage is TRBJ2-7, with no clear D. Germline CDR1 reads SQVTM; CDR2 reads ANQGSEA. Trimming pared 6 bases from V and 2 bases from J, leaving 11 bases between. The CDR3 length is 12 residues. CDR3 loop: CSVIGETYEQYF. For the CDR3, the DNA is TGCAGCGTAATAGGAGAAACCTACGAGCAGTACTTC.

The rearrangement links TRBV18 to TRBJ1-1; D remains unclear. The V end lost 3 bases, the J end lost 1 base, and 6 bases lay between the germline ends. Per germline, CDR1 KGHSH and CDR2 LQKENI. CDR3 length: 13 residues. This CDR3 is CASSPYKNTEAFF. CDR3 bases: TGTGCCAGCTCACCTTATAAGAACACTGAAGCTTTCTTT.

This clone has a handful of counts. The gene calls are TRBV5-4 and TRBJ2-2, with 13 bases aligning to TRBD2. The length of the CDR3 is 18 residues. With 3 bases clipped from V and 4 bases from J, the junction kept 9 bases outside the gene matches. Germline CDR1 reads SGHNT; CDR2 reads YYREEE (reference sequence). DNA of the CDR3: TGTGCCAGCAGCTGGAAGACTAGCGGGGGGCGAGGCACCGGGGAGCTGTTTTTT. Its translation: CASSWKTSGGRGTGELFF. Together with reference TRBV5-4 and TRBJ2-2, the CDR3 gives the full variable domain: ETGVTQSPTHLIKTRGQQVTLRCSSQSGHNTVSWYQQALGQGPQFIFQYYREEENGRGNFPPRFSGLQFPNYSSELNVNALELDDSALYLCASSWKTSGGRGTGELFFGEGSRLTVL.